This T cell receptor (beta chain) emerged from a study of human T cells and chemical hapten exposure. Germline V CDR1 and CDR2: SGHDT, YYEEEE. The CDR3 runs 15 residues. Trimming left V 4 bases short and J 3 bases short, with 16 bases between. TCRdb recomputed calls from the RACE reads with MiXCR, one row per CDR3 protein. The table lists some 340,000 distinct CDR3 sequences, roughly 6.9% of them singletons. Time point in this sample: patch test 1, 2 weeks after DPC sensitization. Treatment defined: therapeutic diphenylcyclopropenone sensitization with weekly scalp DPC. This receptor was obtained from a woman aged 18-30 years with alopecia areata. Some clones in this sample may be carry-over from other donors' samples. The gene calls are TRBV5-6 and TRBJ1-2, with a tentative D call TRBD1 (6 bases). The sequencing used whole blood, collected in connection with sensitization to the hapten diphenylcyclopropenone (DPC). CDR3 residues: CASSSTGGADYGYTF. Written as DNA, the CDR3 is TGTGCCAGCAGCAGCACGGGGGGCGCCGACTATGGCTACACCTTC.